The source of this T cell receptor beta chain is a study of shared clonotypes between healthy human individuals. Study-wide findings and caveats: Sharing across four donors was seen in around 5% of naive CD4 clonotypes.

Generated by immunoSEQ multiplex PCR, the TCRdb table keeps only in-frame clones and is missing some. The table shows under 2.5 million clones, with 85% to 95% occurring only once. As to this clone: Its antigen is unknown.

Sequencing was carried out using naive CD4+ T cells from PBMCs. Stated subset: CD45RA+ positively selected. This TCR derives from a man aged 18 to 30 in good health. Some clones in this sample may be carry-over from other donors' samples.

In nucleotides, the CDR3 is TGTGCCAGCAGTTACTCGGGGCAGGGTGGGAGCTATGGCTACACCTTC. Translation: CASSYSGQGGSYGYTF. This chain links TRBV6-6 with TRBJ1-2, with D perhaps TRBD1 (5 bases). Trimming removed 0 bases from V and 4 bases from J, with 15 bases in between. This CDR3 spans 16 amino acids. Per germline, CDR1 MNHNY and CDR2 SVGAGI (reference sequence).